These 3 T cell receptor beta chains originate from one sample sequenced in a study of T cell repertoires in cytomegalovirus infection. No antigen has been assigned to these receptors. TCRdb ran MiXCR on the reads and lists one entry per CDR3 protein. The table lists around 770,000 distinct CDR3 sequences, just under 30% of them singletons. Sequenced here: cultured CD8+ T cells from PBMCs, sampled from culture after CMV antigen stimulation. The receptors stem from a human donor in good health (CMV status not recorded). Some clones in this sample may be carry-over from other donors' samples.

J is TRBJ1-2 and V is TRBV27, with D uncertain. The V gene lost 5 bases and the J gene lost 4 bases, with 14 bases spanning the gap. The CDR3 is 14 amino acids. The germline V gene has CDR1 MNHEY and CDR2 SMNVEV (reference sequence). CDR3 bases: TGTGCCAGCAGTCCAGAACCGGTGGGCTATGGCTACACCTTC. The encoded protein is CASSPEPVGYGYTF.

This chain links TRBV19 with TRBJ2-1; 8 positions match TRBD1. V gave up 7 bases and J gave up 8 bases; unmatched junction bases: 10. Germline V gene sequence: CDR1 LNHDA, CDR2 SQIVND (reference sequence). The CDR3 runs 14 residues. For the CDR3, the DNA is TGTGCCAGTACCTCGACAGGGGCAGGCGATGAGCAGTTCTTC. Translated: CASTSTGAGDEQFF. Full variable domain (remainder filled in from reference TRBV19 and TRBJ2-1): DGGITQSPKYLFRKEGQNVTLSCEQNLNHDAMYWYRQDPGQGLRLIYYSQIVNDFQKGDIAEGYSVSREKKESFPLTVTSAQKNPTAFYLCASTSTGAGDEQFFGPGTRLTVL.

Details on this clonotype: One end of the junction fails to match germline, which may point to a read error. The CDR3 DNA sequence: TGTGCCAGCAGCGTGACAGGGGGCGATGCCTATAGCTACACCTTC. Its translation is CASSVTGGDAYSYTF. This chain links TRBV7-9 with TRBJ1-2, with 10 bases identical to TRBD1. This CDR3 region has 15 residues. Germline V gives CDR1 SEHNR, CDR2 FQNEAQ (reference sequence).